The sample holds one count of the clone carrying this T cell receptor beta chain. What it binds is unknown. The data were obtained in a study of shared clonotypes between healthy human individuals. Study results and caveats: Depth was large, yet rarefaction showed that sorted-subset sequencing was incomplete. A generally larger estimated richness was seen in naive subsets than in memory subsets.

The V gene's germline CDR1 is MNHEY and CDR2 SMNVEV (reference sequence). This CDR3 has 17 amino acids. The naive CD8 fraction comprised CD45RO-negative cells positively selected for CCR7 and excluded terminally differentiated effector memory CD45RA+ cells. Every donor was a Caucasian adult from Nashville, Tennessee. Generated by immunoSEQ multiplex PCR, the TCRdb table keeps only in-frame clones and is missing some. There are around 560,000 clones in the sample; 85% to 95% occur only once, and over 0.09% lies in the top ten. Sequencing used naive CD8+ T cells sorted from blood. The sequence derives from a woman aged 25 to 39 in good health. This sequence joins TRBV27 and TRBJ2-5; 13 bases are a match to TRBD2. The end of the DNA fits TRBJ2-7 better, so the J call may be wrong. In DNA form, the CDR3 reads TGTGCCAGCAGTTTTGGACTAGCGGGAGCCCTTGAATACGAGCAGTACTTC. As protein: CASSFGLAGALEYEQYF.